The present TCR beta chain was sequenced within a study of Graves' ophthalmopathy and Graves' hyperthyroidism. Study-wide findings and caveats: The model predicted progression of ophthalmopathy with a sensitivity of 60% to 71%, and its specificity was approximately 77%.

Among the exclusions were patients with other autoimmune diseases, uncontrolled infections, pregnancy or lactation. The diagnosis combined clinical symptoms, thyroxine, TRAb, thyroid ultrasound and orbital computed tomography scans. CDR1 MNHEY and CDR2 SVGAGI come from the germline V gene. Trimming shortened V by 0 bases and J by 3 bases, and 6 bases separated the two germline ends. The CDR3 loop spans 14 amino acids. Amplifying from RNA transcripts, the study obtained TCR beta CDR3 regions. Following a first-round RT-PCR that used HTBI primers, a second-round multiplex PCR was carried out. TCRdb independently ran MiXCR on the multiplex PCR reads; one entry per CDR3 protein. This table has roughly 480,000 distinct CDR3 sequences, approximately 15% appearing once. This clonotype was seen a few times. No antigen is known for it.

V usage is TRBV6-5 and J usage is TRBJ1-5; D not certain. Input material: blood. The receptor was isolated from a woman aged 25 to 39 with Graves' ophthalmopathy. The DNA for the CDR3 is TGTGCCAGCAGTTACTCCCGGGACAATCAGCCCCAGCATTTT. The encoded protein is CASSYSRDNQPQHF.